Each of the 10 T cell receptor beta chains below was sequenced from the same sample in a study of tumor-infiltrating lymphocytes in primary liver carcinoma. For blood RNA, unsorted whole blood served as the source, and germline DNA was extracted too. The investigators made TCR beta cDNA from approximately 510 ng total RNA, using a constant-region primer. The TCR beta library was amplified through three nested multiplex PCR rounds in a modified ARM-PCR procedure. Use of TRBV1-TRBV30 forward primers with a C-beta reverse primer characterized the first two PCR rounds, which lasted around 9 cycles each. Via MiXCR, TCRdb re-called the multiplex PCR reads, giving one row per CDR3 protein. The sample has hundreds of thousands of distinct CDR3 sequences; about three fifths are singletons. The sequenced sample was peripheral blood. These receptor sequences come from a woman aged 25 to 39 with primary liver carcinoma and hepatitis B virus infection.

Worth noting for this clonotype: Given a much more abundant clone one base away, this may be a read error. In DNA form, the CDR3 reads TGTACCAGCAGTTCCGTAGGGACTGATCTTTTATCGCAGCCCCAGCATTTT. Translated, it gives CTSSSVGTDLLSQPQHF. The J gene is TRBJ1-5, the V gene TRBV6-5, with D perhaps TRBD1 (5 bases). The CDR3 runs to 17 residues. The germline gives CDR1 MNHEY, CDR2 SVGAGI.

Points on this clonotype: At one end, the junction sequence differs from germline, possibly due to a read error. This rearrangement joins TRBV6-1 to TRBJ2-3, with D uncertain. This CDR3 region has 14 residues. Germline V gives CDR1 MNHNS, CDR2 SASEGT. The CDR3 is CVSRSKARGDKQYF. The CDR3 nucleotides read TGTGTCAGCCGATCGAAGGCCCGCGGAGATAAGCAGTATTTT.

This clonotype has just a few counts. A much larger clone lies a single base off, so this may be a read error. The J gene is TRBJ1-1, the V gene TRBV29-1; D might be TRBD1 (6 bases). Germline CDR1 and CDR2: SQVTM and ANQGSEA. The CDR3 consists of 9 residues. CDR3 in DNA: TGCAGCGGGGACACTGAAGCTCTCTTT. Its translation is CSGDTEALF. Using reference TRBV29-1 and TRBJ1-1 for the parts outside the CDR3, the full variable domain is SAVISQKPSRDICQRGTSLTIQCQVDSQVTMMFWYRQQPGQSLTLIATANQGSEATYESGFVIDKFPISRPNLTFSTLTVSNMSPEDSSIYLCSGDTEALFGQGTRLTVV.

This clonotype was seen many times. The V and J genes are TRBV5-1 and TRBJ2-5; D may be TRBD1 or TRBD2 (5 bases each). Germline V gene data show CDR1 as SGHRS and CDR2 as YFSETQ. V was shortened by 0 bases and J by 5 bases, with 14 bases between the two germline ends. The CDR3 covers 15 residues. The CDR3 coding sequence is TGCGCCAGCAGCTTGGTGGGACGGCGAGAGGAGACCCAGTACTTC. It codes for CASSLVGRREETQYF. Supplemented by reference TRBV5-1 and TRBJ2-5, the full variable domain reads KAGVTQTPRYLIKTRGQQVTLSCSPISGHRSVSWYQQTPGQGLQFLFEYFSETQRNKGNFPGRFSGRQFSNSRSEMNVSTLELGDSALYLCASSLVGRREETQYFGPGTRLLVL.

The rearrangement joins TRBV11-3 to TRBJ1-4; a weak D match, TRBD1 (6 bases). CDR1 SGHNT and CDR2 YENEEA come from the germline V gene. The CDR3 has 14 residues. The CDR3, as DNA: TGTGGCAGTAGCCCGGGACACGTAAATGAAAAACTGTTTTTT. Encoded protein: CGSSPGHVNEKLFF.

The V gene is TRBV28, the J gene TRBJ1-1; D is uncertain. The CDR3 is 13 residues long. Trimming took 8 bases from V and 3 from J, leaving 13 bases between them. Germline CDR1 reads MDHEN; CDR2 reads SYDVKM. Here the CDR3 reads CASAGPVYTEAFF. The CDR3 bases are TGTGCCAGCGCCGGACCGGTTTACACTGAAGCTTTCTTT.

The chain recombines TRBV28 with TRBJ2-1; 8 nucleotides agree with TRBD1. The V segment lost 7 bases and the J segment 5 bases; nucleotides outside the gene matches: 10. Germline-derived CDR1 and CDR2 are MDHEN and SYDVKM. The CDR3 loop spans 15 amino acids. In DNA form, the CDR3 reads TGTGCCAGCAATAACGGGGGACAGGCGCACAATGAGCAGTTCTTC. This encodes CASNNGGQAHNEQFF.

This clonotype was seen a single time. This chain uses TRBV28 with TRBJ2-7; possible D gene TRBD1, 5 bases. The V end was cut by 4 bases, the J end by 1 base, with 8 bases between. Germline V gene sequence: CDR1 MDHEN, CDR2 SYDVKM. The length of the CDR3 is 13 residues. The CDR3 nucleotides read TGTGCCAGCAGTTCCCCAGGGTCCTACGAGCAGTACTTC. Residues: CASSSPGSYEQYF.

Remarks on this clonotype: At one end the junction does not follow the germline gene, possibly because of a read error. The V call is TRBV6-5, the J call TRBJ1-5; D possibly corresponds to TRBD1 (5 bases). This CDR3 contains 16 residues. CDR1 is MNHEY and CDR2 is SVGAGI in the germline V gene. In DNA, the CDR3 is TGTGCCAGCAGCCTCAAGGGGAGAAATAGCAATCGGCCCCAGCATTTT. Translated, it gives CASSLKGRNSNRPQHF.

The chain carries TRBV6-6 and TRBJ1-2; the D gene is possibly TRBD1 (5 bases). Germline V lookup: CDR1 MNHNY, CDR2 SVGAGI (reference sequence). V shed 8 bases and J shed 6 bases, with 22 bases lying between them. The CDR3 has 15 residues. The CDR3 loop is CASCLGAEGKNGYTF. The CDR3 coding sequence is TGTGCCAGCTGTCTCGGGGCAGAGGGCAAGAATGGCTACACCTTC.